This is a list of T cell receptor beta chains from one sample in a study of blood T cell repertoires in COVID-19. Sequencing was performed with immunoSEQ multiplex PCR; in TCRdb, only in-frame clones are kept and a portion is missing. This table has 120,000 or so clones, 85% to 90% appearing once. Material for sequencing was peripheral blood. These receptors all stem from a man in his 70s with active or convalescent COVID-19. CDR3s include the opening cysteine and the closing phenylalanine or tryptophan. The order of the fields is V gene, J gene, clone size, D gene, CDR3 length, CDR3 protein, CDR3 DNA. A D gene is named only where the DNA matches it firmly. Expanded clones are given a class, and other clones once, few, many or no size at all.

V gene: TRBV29-1; J gene: TRBJ2-1; clone size: once; D gene: TRBD2; CDR3 length: 14; CDR3 protein: CSVSWTSGDNEQFF; CDR3 DNA: TGCAGCGTTAGCTGGACTAGCGGTGACAATGAGCAGTTCTTC
V gene: TRBV28; J gene: TRBJ1-3; clone size: .; D gene: .; CDR3 length: 15; CDR3 protein: CASRVSAGTGNTIYF; CDR3 DNA: TGTGCCAGCCGAGTTTCGGCAGGGACTGGAAACACCATATATTTT
V gene: TRBV29-1; J gene: TRBJ2-3; clone size: .; D gene: .; CDR3 length: 14; CDR3 protein: CSVEGWENTDTQYF; CDR3 DNA: TGCAGCGTTGAAGGATGGGAGAACACAGATACGCAGTATTTT
V gene: TRBV2; J gene: TRBJ2-7; clone size: .; D gene: TRBD1; CDR3 length: 14; CDR3 protein: CASSERTGGSEQYF; CDR3 DNA: TGTGCCAGCAGTGAACGAACAGGGGGCAGCGAGCAGTACTTC
V gene: TRBV11-2; J gene: TRBJ1-4; clone size: .; D gene: TRBD1; CDR3 length: 17; CDR3 protein: CASRESAGTDRIEKLFF; CDR3 DNA: TGTGCCAGCAGAGAATCCGCCGGGACAGATCGGATTGAAAAACTGTTTTTT
V gene: TRBV3-1/TRBV3-2; J gene: TRBJ1-4; clone size: .; D gene: TRBD1; CDR3 length: 15; CDR3 protein: CASSSRGQTNEKLFF; CDR3 DNA: TGTGCCAGCAGCTCGCGGGGACAGACTAATGAAAAACTGTTTTTT
V gene: TRBV23-1; J gene: TRBJ1-3; clone size: once; D gene: .; CDR3 length: 11; CDR3 protein: CASLDGNTIYF; CDR3 DNA: TGCGCCAGCCTAGACGGAAACACCATATATTTT
V gene: TRBV4-2; J gene: TRBJ1-2; clone size: .; D gene: .; CDR3 length: 15; CDR3 protein: CASSQDTGFGVGYTF; CDR3 DNA: TGTGCCAGCAGCCAAGATACAGGGTTCGGAGTAGGCTACACCTTC
V gene: TRBV10-3; J gene: TRBJ1-1; clone size: .; D gene: .; CDR3 length: 14; CDR3 protein: CAISATTLNTEAFF; CDR3 DNA: TGTGCCATCAGTGCGACAACTTTGAACACTGAAGCTTTCTTT
V gene: TRBV9; J gene: TRBJ1-3; clone size: .; D gene: TRBD1; CDR3 length: 19; CDR3 protein: CASSQKGQGAQAGGNTIYF; CDR3 DNA: TGTGCCAGCAGCCAAAAGGGGCAGGGGGCGCAGGCAGGGGGAAACACCATATATTTT
V gene: TRBV9; J gene: TRBJ2-3; clone size: .; D gene: .; CDR3 length: 15; CDR3 protein: CASSASGIPTDTQYF; CDR3 DNA: TGTGCCAGCAGCGCCTCAGGGATTCCCACAGATACGCAGTATTTT
V gene: TRBV6-4; J gene: TRBJ1-1; clone size: .; D gene: .; CDR3 length: 11; CDR3 protein: CASSEGGAAFF; CDR3 DNA: TGTGCCAGCAGTGAGGGGGGGGCAGCTTTCTTT
V gene: TRBV10-3; J gene: TRBJ2-3; clone size: .; D gene: TRBD2; CDR3 length: 16; CDR3 protein: CAISGASGTGTDTQYF; CDR3 DNA: TGTGCCATCAGTGGAGCTAGCGGGACCGGCACAGATACGCAGTATTTT
V gene: TRBV24-1; J gene: TRBJ2-1; clone size: .; D gene: TRBD1; CDR3 length: 17; CDR3 protein: CATSDRYRGLPDNEQFF; CDR3 DNA: TGTGCCACCAGTGACCGATACAGGGGGCTCCCGGACAATGAGCAGTTCTTC
V gene: TRBV29-1; J gene: TRBJ1-4; clone size: .; D gene: .; CDR3 length: 12; CDR3 protein: CSVETVYEKLFF; CDR3 DNA: TGCAGCGTTGAAACGGTTTATGAAAAACTGTTTTTT
V gene: TRBV5-5; J gene: TRBJ2-7; clone size: .; D gene: .; CDR3 length: 14; CDR3 protein: CASTSTGPLGEQYF; CDR3 DNA: TGTGCCAGCACCTCGACAGGCCCCCTTGGGGAGCAGTACTTC
V gene: TRBV28; J gene: TRBJ1-3; clone size: .; D gene: .; CDR3 length: 14; CDR3 protein: CASTSGVLGNTIYF; CDR3 DNA: TGTGCCAGCACCTCAGGGGTCTTAGGAAACACCATATATTTT
V gene: TRBV5-1; J gene: TRBJ1-4; clone size: few; D gene: .; CDR3 length: 14; CDR3 protein: CASSSQGINEKLFF; CDR3 DNA: TGCGCCAGCAGCTCGCAGGGAATTAATGAAAAACTGTTTTTT
V gene: TRBV28; J gene: TRBJ1-5; clone size: .; D gene: TRBD1; CDR3 length: 18; CDR3 protein: CASRRGTGGYPSNQPQHF; CDR3 DNA: TGTGCCAGCAGGCGAGGGACAGGGGGTTACCCTAGCAATCAGCCCCAGCATTTT
V gene: TRBV5-1; J gene: TRBJ2-2; clone size: .; D gene: .; CDR3 length: 13; CDR3 protein: CASSTDSMEGLFF; CDR3 DNA: TGCGCCAGCAGCACGGACTCGATGGAGGGGCTGTTTTTT
V gene: TRBV3-1/TRBV3-2; J gene: TRBJ2-2; clone size: .; D gene: .; CDR3 length: 14; CDR3 protein: CASSPRLNTGELFF; CDR3 DNA: TGTGCCAGCAGCCCCCGTTTAAACACCGGGGAGCTGTTTTTT
V gene: TRBV12-3/TRBV12-4; J gene: TRBJ2-7; clone size: once; D gene: .; CDR3 length: 12; CDR3 protein: CASSSERNEQYF; CDR3 DNA: TGTGCCAGCAGTTCCGAGCGGAACGAGCAGTACTTC
V gene: TRBV7-8; J gene: TRBJ2-3; clone size: once; D gene: TRBD2; CDR3 length: 16; CDR3 protein: CASSSRLAVSTDTQYF; CDR3 DNA: TGTGCCAGCAGCTCAAGACTAGCGGTTAGCACAGATACGCAGTATTTT
V gene: TRBV3-1/TRBV3-2; J gene: TRBJ1-1; clone size: .; D gene: .; CDR3 length: 13; CDR3 protein: CASRPSGNTEAFF; CDR3 DNA: TGTGCCAGCAGGCCCAGCGGGAACACTGAAGCTTTCTTT
V gene: TRBV5-8; J gene: TRBJ1-4; clone size: .; D gene: TRBD1; CDR3 length: 15; CDR3 protein: CASSLGDRDNEKLFF; CDR3 DNA: TGTGCCAGCAGCTTGGGGGACAGGGATAATGAAAAACTGTTTTTT
V gene: TRBV7-9; J gene: TRBJ2-2; clone size: .; D gene: TRBD1; CDR3 length: 14; CDR3 protein: CASSKGDRDGELFF; CDR3 DNA: TGTGCCAGCAGCAAAGGTGACAGGGACGGGGAGCTGTTTTTT
V gene: TRBV5-1; J gene: TRBJ1-4; clone size: .; D gene: .; CDR3 length: 15; CDR3 protein: CASSPGFRPLEKLFF; CDR3 DNA: TGCGCCAGCAGTCCAGGGTTCAGGCCCCTTGAAAAACTGTTTTTT
V gene: TRBV3-1/TRBV3-2; J gene: TRBJ2-1; clone size: .; D gene: .; CDR3 length: 15; CDR3 protein: CASSQDNLAYNEQFF; CDR3 DNA: TGTGCCAGCAGCCAAGATAACCTAGCGTACAATGAGCAGTTCTTC
V gene: TRBV28; J gene: TRBJ1-2; clone size: .; D gene: .; CDR3 length: 11; CDR3 protein: CASSSGTGYTF; CDR3 DNA: TGTGCCAGCAGTTCGGGAACGGGCTACACCTTC
V gene: TRBV18; J gene: TRBJ2-7; clone size: once; D gene: .; CDR3 length: 14; CDR3 protein: CASSPAGQPYEQYF; CDR3 DNA: TGTGCCAGCTCGCCGGCCGGACAGCCCTACGAGCAGTACTTC
V gene: TRBV21-1; J gene: TRBJ2-7; clone size: .; D gene: .; CDR3 length: 15; CDR3 protein: CASSTPSGSTYEQYF; CDR3 DNA: TGTGCCAGCAGCACACCTAGCGGGAGCACTTACGAGCAGTACTTC
V gene: TRBV3-1/TRBV3-2; J gene: TRBJ2-1; clone size: once; D gene: .; CDR3 length: 16; CDR3 protein: CASSQDGRGKDNEQFF; CDR3 DNA: TGTGCCAGCAGCCAAGACGGCAGAGGGAAGGACAATGAGCAGTTCTTC
V gene: TRBV6-5; J gene: TRBJ1-2; clone size: once; D gene: .; CDR3 length: 13; CDR3 protein: CASSWGVGYGYTF; CDR3 DNA: TGTGCCAGCAGTTGGGGGGTCGGCTATGGCTACACCTTC
V gene: TRBV28; J gene: TRBJ2-3; clone size: .; D gene: .; CDR3 length: 14; CDR3 protein: CASNPYGSTDTQYF; CDR3 DNA: TGTGCCAGCAACCCGTACGGGAGCACAGATACGCAGTATTTT
V gene: TRBV5-1; J gene: TRBJ2-6; clone size: .; D gene: .; CDR3 length: 18; CDR3 protein: CASSLGVRGVSGANVLTF; CDR3 DNA: TGCGCCAGCAGCTTGGGAGTCAGGGGTGTGTCTGGGGCCAACGTCCTGACTTTC
V gene: TRBV27; J gene: TRBJ2-1; clone size: .; D gene: TRBD1; CDR3 length: 13; CDR3 protein: CASRDRGVNEQFF; CDR3 DNA: TGTGCCAGCAGGGACAGGGGGGTCAATGAGCAGTTCTTC
V gene: TRBV27; J gene: TRBJ2-3; clone size: .; D gene: TRBD2; CDR3 length: 18; CDR3 protein: CASSLRQGGRAIADTQYF; CDR3 DNA: TGTGCCAGCAGTTTACGACAGGGCGGGAGGGCCATAGCAGATACGCAGTATTTT
V gene: TRBV7-9; J gene: TRBJ2-1; clone size: .; D gene: .; CDR3 length: 16; CDR3 protein: CASSPPRSGTGNEQFF; CDR3 DNA: TGTGCCAGCTCACCGCCCCGTAGCGGGACAGGGAATGAGCAGTTCTTC
V gene: TRBV15; J gene: TRBJ2-2; clone size: once; D gene: .; CDR3 length: 16; CDR3 protein: CATSRDKQRNTGELFF; CDR3 DNA: TGTGCCACCAGCAGAGATAAACAGAGGAACACCGGGGAGCTGTTTTTT
V gene: TRBV19; J gene: TRBJ2-3; clone size: .; D gene: TRBD2; CDR3 length: 17; CDR3 protein: CASSIEPSGARADTQYF; CDR3 DNA: TGTGCCAGTAGTATAGAACCTAGCGGGGCCCGGGCGGATACGCAGTATTTT
V gene: TRBV10-3; J gene: TRBJ1-1; clone size: .; D gene: .; CDR3 length: 13; CDR3 protein: CAINMGQNTEAFF; CDR3 DNA: TGTGCCATCAACATGGGACAAAACACTGAAGCTTTCTTT
V gene: TRBV13; J gene: TRBJ2-3; clone size: once; D gene: .; CDR3 length: 15; CDR3 protein: CASSFRGFGGDTQYF; CDR3 DNA: TGTGCCAGCAGCTTCAGGGGATTTGGTGGAGATACGCAGTATTTT
V gene: TRBV18; J gene: TRBJ2-2; clone size: .; D gene: TRBD1; CDR3 length: 15; CDR3 protein: CASSPGTGDTGELFF; CDR3 DNA: TGTGCCAGCTCACCGGGGACAGGGGACACCGGGGAGCTGTTTTTT
V gene: TRBV12-5; J gene: TRBJ2-3; clone size: .; D gene: TRBD2; CDR3 length: 16; CDR3 protein: CASVETSGSMSDTQYF; CDR3 DNA: TGTGCTAGTGTCGAGACTAGCGGGAGTATGTCAGATACGCAGTATTTT
V gene: TRBV18; J gene: TRBJ2-3; clone size: .; D gene: TRBD1; CDR3 length: 16; CDR3 protein: CASSAPGQGATDTQYF; CDR3 DNA: TGTGCCAGCTCAGCCCCGGGACAGGGGGCAACAGATACGCAGTATTTT
V gene: TRBV6-1; J gene: TRBJ2-3; clone size: .; D gene: TRBD2; CDR3 length: 16; CDR3 protein: CASSEVWGLVGDTQYF; CDR3 DNA: TGTGCCAGCAGTGAAGTCTGGGGACTAGTAGGAGATACGCAGTATTTT
V gene: TRBV19; J gene: TRBJ1-2; clone size: .; D gene: TRBD1; CDR3 length: 14; CDR3 protein: CASSRDRTGLGYTF; CDR3 DNA: TGTGCCAGTAGTCGCGATCGGACAGGGCTTGGCTACACCTTC
V gene: TRBV15; J gene: TRBJ2-1; clone size: .; D gene: .; CDR3 length: 15; CDR3 protein: CATSREGGFYNEQFF; CDR3 DNA: TGTGCCACCAGCAGAGAAGGGGGTTTCTACAATGAGCAGTTCTTC
V gene: TRBV9; J gene: TRBJ2-6; clone size: .; D gene: TRBD2; CDR3 length: 17; CDR3 protein: CASSAREGRAGANVLTF; CDR3 DNA: TGTGCCAGCAGCGCGCGCGAAGGGAGGGCTGGGGCCAACGTCCTGACTTTC
V gene: TRBV7-6; J gene: TRBJ2-5; clone size: .; D gene: .; CDR3 length: 12; CDR3 protein: CASSSGWETQYF; CDR3 DNA: TGTGCCAGCAGCTCAGGGTGGGAGACCCAGTACTTC
V gene: TRBV27; J gene: TRBJ1-1; clone size: .; D gene: .; CDR3 length: 17; CDR3 protein: CASSLRADGGQRTEAFF; CDR3 DNA: TGTGCCAGCAGTTTACGAGCCGACGGGGGGCAGAGAACTGAAGCTTTCTTT
V gene: TRBV3-1/TRBV3-2; J gene: TRBJ2-3; clone size: .; D gene: .; CDR3 length: 13; CDR3 protein: CASSLIAADTQYF; CDR3 DNA: TGTGCCAGCAGCCTCATAGCAGCAGATACGCAGTATTTT
V gene: TRBV29-1; J gene: TRBJ1-1; clone size: .; D gene: .; CDR3 length: 12; CDR3 protein: CSVDRVETEAFF; CDR3 DNA: TGCAGCGTTGACAGGGTAGAGACTGAAGCTTTCTTT
V gene: TRBV28; J gene: TRBJ1-1; clone size: .; D gene: .; CDR3 length: 11; CDR3 protein: CASSFVGGAFF; CDR3 DNA: TGTGCCAGCAGTTTTGTAGGGGGAGCTTTCTTT